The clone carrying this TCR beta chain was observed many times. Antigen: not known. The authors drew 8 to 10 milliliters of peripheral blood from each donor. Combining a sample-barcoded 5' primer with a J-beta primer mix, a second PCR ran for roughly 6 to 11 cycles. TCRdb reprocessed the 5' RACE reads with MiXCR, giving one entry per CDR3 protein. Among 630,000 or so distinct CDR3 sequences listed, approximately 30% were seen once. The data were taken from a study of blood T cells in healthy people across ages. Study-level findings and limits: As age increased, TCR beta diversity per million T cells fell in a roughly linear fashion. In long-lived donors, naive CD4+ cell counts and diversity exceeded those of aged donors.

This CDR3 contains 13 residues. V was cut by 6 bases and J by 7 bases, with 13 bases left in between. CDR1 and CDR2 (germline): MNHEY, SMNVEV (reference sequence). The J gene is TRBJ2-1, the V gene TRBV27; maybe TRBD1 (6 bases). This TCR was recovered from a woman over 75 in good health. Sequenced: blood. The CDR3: CASSLQGGNEQFF. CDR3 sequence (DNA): TGTGCCAGCAGCTTACAGGGTGGGAATGAGCAGTTCTTC.